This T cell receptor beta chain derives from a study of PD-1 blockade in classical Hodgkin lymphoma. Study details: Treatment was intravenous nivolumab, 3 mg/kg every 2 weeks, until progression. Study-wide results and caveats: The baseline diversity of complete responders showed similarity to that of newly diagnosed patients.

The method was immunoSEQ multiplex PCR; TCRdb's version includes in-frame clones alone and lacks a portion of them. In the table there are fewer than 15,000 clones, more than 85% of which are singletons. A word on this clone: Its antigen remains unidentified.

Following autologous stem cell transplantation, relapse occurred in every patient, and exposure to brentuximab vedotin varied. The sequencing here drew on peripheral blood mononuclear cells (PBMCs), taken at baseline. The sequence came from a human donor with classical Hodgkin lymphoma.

This CDR3 reads CASSPEGGLWGKQFF. CDR3 DNA: TGTGCCAGCAGCCCGGAGGGAGGACTCTGGGGAAAGCAGTTCTTC. This chain connects TRBV7-9 to TRBJ2-1, with D perhaps TRBD2 (6 bases). The V gene lost 5 bases and the J gene lost 11 bases, with 22 bases spanning the gap. The germline V gene has CDR1 SEHNR and CDR2 FQNEAQ (reference sequence). CDR3 length: 15 residues.